One T cell receptor (beta chain) is described in this entry. The antigen it recognizes is unknown. Within one base of it there is no much larger clone, and no base qualities were kept. The data belong to a study of blood T cell repertoires in COVID-19 (dated by TCRdb to about 2020). In terms of the full investigation: The collaborator samples originated in the United States, Italy and Spain and spanned the acute and convalescent phases of COVID-19. The material from the prospective study consisted of cDNA or gDNA derived from T cells, B-cell-depleted T cells, or PBMCs. The dataset comprised deeply sampled blood TCRbeta repertoires from subjects exposed to, actively infected with, or recovered from COVID-19. The repertoires were released in a freely available public database intended as a resource for research on the immune response to SARS-CoV-2. Samples were obtained from the ongoing ImmuneRACE study (first 160 participants) and from over a thousand subjects provided by 6 global collaborators. Sample metadata almost always included a de-identified subject ID, COVID-19 status, age in years and sex. Where available, HLA class I and class II types were obtained from metadata supplied by the sample provider rather than from assay-based typing. Overall study outcomes, separate from this receptor: The amount of clinical and demographic metadata varied by source and participant and was provided uncurated.

The immunoSEQ Assay, a bias-controlled multiplex PCR, was used to amplify TCRbeta CDR3 regions from genomic DNA. Concerning the study's data processing: The number of nucleated cells in each sample was estimated by amplification of reference gene primers within the assay. To quantify the absolute abundance of each unique TCRbeta CDR3 rearrangement, sequence reads were collapsed and filtered. For each sample, productive Simpson clonality was calculated as the square root of Simpson's diversity index over productive rearrangements. Sourced from immuneACCESS, this table was stored by TCRdb with only in-frame sequences that have V and J called. A share of the clones is absent; for the studies checked, an unresolved V gene accounts for under half, and the remainder has no known explanation. That table is the source of V, J and clone size, and D and trimming were worked out from the DNA. Present in this sample are about 220,000 clones, 87% of which were seen just once. The top ten clonotypes cover 2.5% to 3% of the sample.

Cut back by 1 base and 6 bases, the V and J ends lie 17 bases apart. Looking up the germline V gene yields CDR1 SGHRS and CDR2 YFSETQ. Taken from cysteine to phenylalanine, the CDR3 has 17 residues. The DNA shown is the 51-base CDR3, in frame from base 1. Enrolling through a virtual design, the prospective study's participants ranged in age from roughly 18 to 89 years and lived across around 25 United States geographic areas. To assign participants to cohorts, the prospective study relied on clinical history that participants themselves reported in a screening survey and a study questionnaire. Mobile phlebotomists in the prospective study collected whole blood, serum and a nasopharyngeal or oropharyngeal swab from every participant. Prospective study participants could optionally give additional blood draws and questionnaires over an approximately two-month period. Prospective study blood samples were shipped either frozen or at room temperature before DNA extraction.

The sample was PBMCs or T cells enriched from blood (not recorded which). The sequence joins TRBV5-1 to TRBJ1-6; the D gene is perhaps TRBD1, on 5 matching bases. This TCR was sampled from a woman in her twenties or thirties with acute COVID-19. CDR3 region: CASSLFSSGNSNSPLHF. The nucleotide sequence reads TGCGCCAGCAGCTTGTTTTCGTCAGGGAATAGTAATTCACCCCTCCACTTT.